This note documents a single TCR beta chain sequence. This entry comes from a study of blood T cell repertoires in COVID-19. With 0 bases clipped from V and 6 bases from J, the junction kept 5 bases outside the gene matches. The CDR3 is made up of 15 amino acids. Germline V gene lookup returns CDR1 SGHTA and CDR2 FQGNSA. The assay was immunoSEQ multiplex PCR, and TCRdb's table has in-frame clones only and misses some. The profile shows fewer than 200,000 clones, around 83% of them singletons. This clonotype was obtained from a woman in her fifties or sixties in a cohort exposed to, infected with or recovered from COVID-19 (not recorded which). Specimen: PBMCs or T cells enriched from blood (not recorded which). This sequence joins TRBV7-2 and TRBJ2-1; 7 bases align to TRBD2. In DNA, the CDR3 is TGTGCCAGCAGCTTAGCGGGGACTATAAGCAATGAGCAGTTCTTC. Amino acids: CASSLAGTISNEQFF. Full variable domain (outside the CDR3, taken from reference TRBV7-2 and TRBJ2-1): GAGVSQSPSNKVTEKGKDVELRCDPISGHTALYWYRQSLGQGLEFLIYFQGNSAPDKSGLPSDRFSAERTGGSVSTLTIQRTQQEDSAVYLCASSLAGTISNEQFFGPGTRLTVL.